The next 30 T cell receptor beta chains were all read from a single sample in a study of blood T cell repertoires in COVID-19. The table came from immunoSEQ multiplex PCR; TCRdb's copy has only in-frame clones and leaves some out. The table shows about 58,000 clones, with nearly 90% occurring only once. The sample was peripheral blood. These receptors all come from a man aged 55 to 70 with active COVID-19.

This chain joins TRBV7-2 and TRBJ1-2; D not resolved. Per germline, CDR1 SGHTA and CDR2 FQGNSA. The CDR3 covers 15 residues. V shed 1 base and J shed 4 bases, with 13 bases lying between them. Here the CDR3 reads CASSLDDTASYGYTF. In DNA, the CDR3 is TGTGCCAGCAGCTTAGATGACACAGCAAGCTATGGCTACACCTTC.

The V and J genes are TRBV5-1 and TRBJ1-4, with 9 bases fitting TRBD1. Germline CDR1 reads SGHRS; CDR2 reads YFSETQ. This CDR3 contains 15 residues. Unmatched junction bases numbered 7, after V lost 4 bases and J lost 6 bases. Written as DNA, the CDR3 is TGCGCCAGCAGCGCCACCGGGACAGGGTATGAAAAACTGTTTTTT. Translated, it gives CASSATGTGYEKLFF.

The genes are TRBV25-1 and TRBJ2-1; TRBD1 is a possible D gene (6 bases). V lost 6 bases and J lost 8, with 14 bases in between. Germline V gene data show CDR1 as MGHDK and CDR2 as SYGVNS. CDR3 size: 13 residues. This chain's CDR3 is CASRSTGIHEQFF. The CDR3 DNA reads TGTGCCAGCAGGTCGACAGGTATCCATGAGCAGTTCTTC.

The chain carries TRBV10-3 and TRBJ2-5; 7 bases align to TRBD1. Trimming cost V 7 bases and J 2 bases; bases outside gene matches: 7. This CDR3 comprises 14 residues. Germline V lookup: CDR1 ENHRY, CDR2 SYGVKD. The CDR3 nucleotides read TGTGCCATCAAAACGGGGACAGCTCAAGAGACCCAGTACTTC. Translation: CAIKTGTAQETQYF.

The chain couples TRBV7-9 to TRBJ2-5; D remains unclear. Germline V gene sequence: CDR1 SEHNR, CDR2 FQNEAQ (reference sequence). Trimming stripped 3 bases from V and 5 bases from J, with 22 bases between. CDR3 length equals 17 residues. The CDR3 bases are TGTGCCAGCAGCTTGAATGATCTCCGTTTCCCGAGGGAGACCCAGTACTTC. This codes for CASSLNDLRFPRETQYF.

This chain uses TRBV7-3 with TRBJ1-2, with D tentatively TRBD1 (6 bases). V was pared by 5 bases and J by 5 bases, with 18 bases between. The CDR3 is 15 amino acids. CDR1 is SGHTA, CDR2 FQGTGA, per germline. CDR3 sequence: CASSQTPQGEYGYTF. In nucleotides, the CDR3 is TGTGCCAGCAGCCAGACCCCACAGGGAGAGTATGGCTACACCTTC.

The J gene is TRBJ1-6, the V gene TRBV4-1, with D maybe TRBD1 (6 bases). The V end was cut by 4 bases, the J end by 9 bases, with 16 bases between. The length of the CDR3 is 15 residues. Germline loops: CDR1 MGHRA, CDR2 YSYEKL. CDR3 sequence (DNA): TGCGCCAGCAGCCTTCCGGACAGTTTCTCTTCACCCCTCCACTTT. Translation gives CASSLPDSFSSPLHF.

This chain links TRBV14 with TRBJ1-1; D not resolved. CDR3 length equals 13 residues. With 0 bases removed from V and 2 bases from J, the gap between germline ends came to 4 bases. CDR1 and CDR2 from the germline V gene are SGHDN and FVKESK. The CDR3 loop reads CASSQEANTEAFF. The DNA of the CDR3 is TGTGCCAGCAGCCAAGAAGCAAACACTGAAGCTTTCTTT.

V and J are TRBV5-1 and TRBJ2-1; 7 nucleotides align to TRBD2. Germline-derived CDR1 and CDR2 are SGHRS and YFSETQ. The CDR3 runs to 14 residues. Trimming at V came to 4 bases and at J to 6 bases, leaving 7 bases not matched to a gene. The CDR3 bases are TGCGCCAGCAGCGGCGGGAGTCGTAGCAATGAGCAGTTCTTC. Translating gives CASSGGSRSNEQFF.

The rearrangement joins TRBV2 to TRBJ2-1; a possible D gene is TRBD2 (6 bases). The CDR3 sequence is 17 residues long. Germline lookup yields CDR1 SNHLY and CDR2 FYNNEI. V was cut by 0 bases and J by 0 bases, with 12 bases left in between. CDR3 protein: CASSEARDSSSYNEQFF. The CDR3 DNA follows: TGTGCCAGCAGTGAAGCACGGGACTCGAGCTCCTACAATGAGCAGTTCTTC.

V gene TRBV7-9 combines with J gene TRBJ2-1; weak D call: TRBD2 (5 bases). Trimming pared 8 bases from V and 7 bases from J, leaving 18 bases between. Germline V gives CDR1 SEHNR, CDR2 FQNEAQ (reference sequence). This CDR3 spans 14 amino acids. CDR3 in amino acids: CASLPSGGVNEQFF. CDR3 DNA sequence: TGTGCCAGCCTCCCCAGCGGTGGAGTGAATGAGCAGTTCTTC.

This clone was counted a few times. This sequence joins TRBV6-5 and TRBJ1-1, with D tentatively TRBD1 (6 bases). From germline, CDR1 is MNHEY and CDR2 SVGAGI. V lost 6 bases and J lost 11, with 13 bases in between. CDR3 length: 11 amino acids. CDR3 nucleotide sequence: TGTGCCAGCAGGGGGGCGGTTGACGCTTTCTTT. Amino acids: CASRGAVDAFF.

The chain links TRBV4-3 to TRBJ2-3, with D perhaps matching TRBD2 (6 bases). This CDR3 has 18 amino acids. V was clipped by 0 bases and J by 4 bases, with 20 bases between them. In germline, CDR1 is LGHNA, CDR2 YSLEER. CDR3 protein: CASSQDTTSRVGSDTQYF. For the CDR3, the DNA is TGCGCCAGCAGCCAAGACACAACTAGCAGGGTCGGGTCAGATACGCAGTATTTT.

The chain links TRBV6-4 to TRBJ2-2; tentative D call: TRBD2 (6 bases). Trimming cost V 0 bases and J 1 base, with 6 bases left between them. The V gene's germline CDR1 is MRHNA and CDR2 SNTAGT. The CDR3 contains 15 residues. CDR3 sequence reads: CASSDSGGNTGELFF. The CDR3 bases are TGTGCCAGCAGTGACTCGGGGGGGAACACCGGGGAGCTGTTTTTT.

The genes are TRBV3-1 (or the pseudogene TRBV3-2) and TRBJ1-1, with TRBD1 as a possible D gene (5 bases). With 1 base removed from V and 6 bases from J, the gap between germline ends came to 6 bases. The germline gives CDR1 LGHDT, CDR2 YNNKEL (reference sequence). The CDR3 extends over 12 amino acids. The CDR3 DNA sequence: TGTGCCAGCAGCCAAGCCAGGGCTGAAGCTTTCTTT. Amino acid sequence: CASSQARAEAFF.

This chain links TRBV12-3 or TRBV12-4 with TRBJ2-5, with 9 positions matching TRBD2. This CDR3 has 13 residues. V was clipped by 7 bases and J by 4 bases; unmatched bases: 4. The CDR3 reads CASTILAGETQYF. As DNA, the CDR3 is TGTGCCAGCACCATACTAGCGGGAGAGACCCAGTACTTC.

The chain links TRBV19 to TRBJ1-5; the match to TRBD1 covers 7 bases. This CDR3 is built from 18 residues. Germline V gene sequence: CDR1 LNHDA, CDR2 SQIVND (reference sequence). Trimming cost V 6 bases and J 2 bases; bases outside gene matches: 16. This CDR3 is CASSRQGKQVSGNQPQHF. The CDR3 DNA sequence: TGTGCCAGTAGCCGACAGGGAAAGCAAGTGTCTGGCAATCAGCCCCAGCATTTT.

The rearrangement uses TRBV5-1 and TRBJ2-2; D not certain. The germline CDR1 and CDR2 sequences are SGHRS and YFSETQ. V lost 3 bases to trimming and J lost 4 bases, with 19 bases between them. This CDR3 region has 17 residues. The CDR3: CASSSDPNRRLTGELFF. The DNA of the CDR3 is TGCGCCAGCAGCTCCGACCCGAACCGACGACTCACCGGGGAGCTGTTTTTT.

The chain couples TRBV6-5 to TRBJ1-3; 9 bases match TRBD1. The ends lost 10 bases at V and 4 bases at J; junction bases unmatched: 5. This CDR3 contains 13 residues. CDR1 MNHEY and CDR2 SVGAGI come from the germline V gene. The CDR3 sequence: CAITGGSGNTIYF. In nucleotides, the CDR3 is TGTGCCATCACAGGGGGCTCCGGAAACACCATATATTTT.

J is TRBJ1-2 and V is TRBV5-5; D might be TRBD1 (5 bases). Between the trimmed V and J ends, which lost 1 base and 8 bases, there was a span of 12 bases. CDR3 length: 13 residues. Germline V gene data show CDR1 as SGHKS and CDR2 as YYEKEE (reference sequence). For the CDR3, the DNA is TGTGCCAGCAGCTTGCAGGCCCAGGGAGGCTACACCTTC. Its translation: CASSLQAQGGYTF.

The gene calls are TRBV6-5 and TRBJ1-2, with D possibly matching TRBD1 (6 bases). The V end was cut by 3 bases, the J end by 4 bases, with 9 bases between. Germline V lookup: CDR1 MNHEY, CDR2 SVGAGI. The CDR3 runs to 13 residues. The CDR3 coding sequence is TGTGCCAGCAGTTATAGGGGGGGCTATGGCTACACCTTC. It translates to CASSYRGGYGYTF.

This chain links TRBV6-5 with TRBJ2-7; TRBD1 aligns across 8 bases. The CDR3 consists of 16 residues. The ends lost 0 bases at V and 5 bases at J; junction bases unmatched: 9. Germline V CDR1 and CDR2: MNHEY, SVGAGI. This CDR3 reads CASSYSLGQGPHEQYF. CDR3 bases: TGTGCCAGCAGTTACTCCTTAGGACAGGGTCCCCACGAGCAGTACTTC.

A single count supports this clone. The J gene is TRBJ1-5, the V gene TRBV19; the match to TRBD1 covers 9 bases. V trimming: 2 bases; J trimming: 6 bases; junction bases outside the gene matches: 8. CDR1 is LNHDA and CDR2 is SQIVND in the germline V gene (reference sequence). The CDR3 runs 16 residues. DNA of the CDR3: TGTGCCAGTAGTATAATCGTGGGGACAGGGCTTCAGCCCCAGCATTTT. Encoded protein: CASSIIVGTGLQPQHF.

This chain connects TRBV5-4 to TRBJ2-2; TRBD1 agrees at 7 bases. Germline CDR1 and CDR2: SGHNT and YYREEE (reference sequence). The CDR3 covers 16 residues. V lost 3 bases, J lost 3 bases, and 8 bases stayed unmatched. CDR3 in amino acids: CASSSGQDHYTGELFF. The CDR3 DNA follows: TGTGCCAGCAGCTCAGGACAGGACCATTACACCGGGGAGCTGTTTTTT.

There are a few counts of this clone. The J gene is TRBJ2-2, the V gene TRBV5-4; the match to TRBD2 covers 8 bases. With 0 bases clipped from V and 6 bases from J, the junction kept 4 bases outside the gene matches. CDR3 length equals 15 residues. Germline V lookup: CDR1 SGHNT, CDR2 YYREEE (reference sequence). Here the CDR3 DNA reads TGTGCCAGCAGCTTGGAATGGACTAGCTCCGGGGAGCTGTTTTTT. This sequence encodes CASSLEWTSSGELFF.

The genes are TRBV28 and TRBJ1-5; tentatively, D is TRBD1 (6 bases). Germline CDR1 MDHEN, CDR2 SYDVKM. This CDR3 is 15 amino acids long. Deletions cut 6 bases from V and 0 bases from J, with 12 bases between. The CDR3 region has the DNA TGTGCCAGCAGCTATACACAGGGTAGCAATCAGCCCCAGCATTTT. Its protein product is CASSYTQGSNQPQHF.

The rearrangement links TRBV30 to TRBJ1-5; possibly TRBD1 for D (6 bases). Germline CDR1 and CDR2: GTSNPN and SVGIG (reference sequence). This CDR3 region has 14 residues. Deletions cut 3 bases from V and 2 bases from J, with 11 bases between. The CDR3 nucleotides are TGTGCCTGGAGGCGGCCAGGGGGCAATCAGCCCCAGCATTTT. It encodes CAWRRPGGNQPQHF.

V usage is TRBV4-2 and J usage is TRBJ1-5, with D maybe TRBD1 (5 bases). Trimming left V 0 bases short and J 1 base short, with 10 bases between. The germline gives CDR1 LGHNA, CDR2 YNFKEQ. This CDR3 is 16 amino acids long. CDR3 nucleotides: TGTGCCAGCAGCCAAGATCAGGGCGCCAGCAATCAGCCCCAGCATTTT. Amino acids: CASSQDQGASNQPQHF.

This rearrangement joins TRBV7-2 to TRBJ1-1, with no clear D. The CDR3 extends over 10 amino acids. V gave up 8 bases and J gave up 11 bases, with 12 bases separating them. Germline V gene lookup returns CDR1 SGHTA and CDR2 FQGNSA. This CDR3 reads CASGQRDAFF. CDR3 DNA sequence: TGTGCCAGCGGCCAGCGTGACGCTTTCTTT.

The J gene is TRBJ1-5, the V gene TRBV30; the match to TRBD1 covers 7 bases. The CDR3 consists of 13 residues. Looked up from germline, CDR1 is GTSNPN and CDR2 is SVGIG (reference sequence). V shed 5 bases and J 4 bases; nucleotides not matched to a gene: 5. Here the CDR3 DNA reads TGTGCCTGGGCCCCAGGGGGAAATCAGCCCCAGCATTTT. It encodes CAWAPGGNQPQHF.